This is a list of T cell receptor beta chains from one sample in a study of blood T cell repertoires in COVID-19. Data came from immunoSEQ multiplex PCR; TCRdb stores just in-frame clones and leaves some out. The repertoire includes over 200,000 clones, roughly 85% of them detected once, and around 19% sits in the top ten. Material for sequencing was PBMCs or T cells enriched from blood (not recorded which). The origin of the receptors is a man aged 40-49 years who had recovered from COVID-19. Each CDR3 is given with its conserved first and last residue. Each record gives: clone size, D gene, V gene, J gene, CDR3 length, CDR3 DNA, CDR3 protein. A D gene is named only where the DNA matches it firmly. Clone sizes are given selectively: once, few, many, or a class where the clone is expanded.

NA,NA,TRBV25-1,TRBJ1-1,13,TGTGCCACCCGGGGGGGATCGAACACTGAAGCTTTCTTT,CATRGGSNTEAFF
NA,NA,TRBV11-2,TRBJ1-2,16,TGTGCCAGCAGCCTTAACGGTCGCCGGGGGGACTATGGCTACACCTTC,CASSLNGRRGDYGYTF
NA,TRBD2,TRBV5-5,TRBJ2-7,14,TGTGCCAGCAGCTTACTAGCGGAAACCTACGAGCAGTACTTC,CASSLLAETYEQYF
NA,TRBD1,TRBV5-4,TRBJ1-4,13,TGTGCCAGCAGTCAGACAGGGGGCGAAAAACTGTTTTTT,CASSQTGGEKLFF
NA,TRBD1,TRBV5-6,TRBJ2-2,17,TGTGCCAGCAGCTTGGGAGACAGGGCTCCGAACACCGGGGAGCTGTTTTTT,CASSLGDRAPNTGELFF
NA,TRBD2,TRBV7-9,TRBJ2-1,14,TGTGCCAGCAGCTTCGGGAGGGTGGGCAATGAGCAGTTCTTC,CASSFGRVGNEQFF
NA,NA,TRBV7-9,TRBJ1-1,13,TGTGCCAGCAGCTCCCAGGAGGGCACTGAAGCTTTCTTT,CASSSQEGTEAFF
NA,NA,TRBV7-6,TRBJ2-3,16,TGTGCCAGCAGCCGCAACCCTAGAAGTAGCACAGATACGCAGTATTTT,CASSRNPRSSTDTQYF
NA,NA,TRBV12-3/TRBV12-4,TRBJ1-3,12,TGTGCCAGCAGAAGTACAGGAAACACCATATATTTT,CASRSTGNTIYF
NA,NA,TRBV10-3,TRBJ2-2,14,TGTGCCATCAGGAGATTGACGAACACCGGGGAGCTGTTTTTT,CAIRRLTNTGELFF
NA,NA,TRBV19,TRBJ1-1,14,TGTGCCAGTAGTATAGACTCGCAGGGCACTGAAGCTTTCTTT,CASSIDSQGTEAFF
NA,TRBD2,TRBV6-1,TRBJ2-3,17,TGTGCCAGCAGTGAAGGGCTAGCGGGATCTAGCACAGATACGCAGTATTTT,CASSEGLAGSSTDTQYF
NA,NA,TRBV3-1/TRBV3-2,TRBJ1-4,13,TGTGCCAGCAGCCAAGGAGCCGGTGAAAAACTGTTTTTT,CASSQGAGEKLFF
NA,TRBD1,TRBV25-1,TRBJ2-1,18,TGTGCCAGCAGTGAAAAGTCCCTCGGACAGGGAATTTACAATGAGCAGTTCTTC,CASSEKSLGQGIYNEQFF
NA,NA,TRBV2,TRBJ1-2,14,TGTGCCAGCAGTGAAACTCAGGGTTTCTATGGCTACACCTTC,CASSETQGFYGYTF
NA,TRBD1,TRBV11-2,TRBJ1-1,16,TGTGCCAGCAGCTTAGTGATGAGCAGGACAGGGGCTGAAGCTTTCTTT,CASSLVMSRTGAEAFF
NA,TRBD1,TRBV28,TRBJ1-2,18,TGTGCCAGCAGTCTACCCGGGACAGGGGCCTTTTCCAACTATGGCTACACCTTC,CASSLPGTGAFSNYGYTF
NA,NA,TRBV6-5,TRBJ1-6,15,TGTGCCAGCAGTTACGGTGGCAGCTATAATTCACCCCTCCACTTT,CASSYGGSYNSPLHF
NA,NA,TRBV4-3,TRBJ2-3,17,TGCGCCAGCAGCCAAGATCGTGCCACAGGAGGCACAGATACGCAGTATTTT,CASSQDRATGGTDTQYF
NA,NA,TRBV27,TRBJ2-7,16,TGTGCCAGCAGTACCCTTGCCGGCGGTGGGTCCTACGAGCAGTACTTC,CASSTLAGGGSYEQYF
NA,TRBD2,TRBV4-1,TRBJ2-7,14,TGCGCCAGCAGCCAAGCGGGAGGGTCCTACGAGCAGTACTTC,CASSQAGGSYEQYF
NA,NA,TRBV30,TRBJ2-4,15,TGTGCCTGGAGTGTTAAAGGGGTTCCCAAAAACATTCAGTACTTC,CAWSVKGVPKNIQYF
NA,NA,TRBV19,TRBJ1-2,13,TGTGCCAGTAGTCCCCTGGAGGAGTATGGCTACACCTTC,CASSPLEEYGYTF
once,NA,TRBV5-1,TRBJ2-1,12,TGCGCCAGCAGCGTTACCTACAATGAGCAGTTCTTC,CASSVTYNEQFF
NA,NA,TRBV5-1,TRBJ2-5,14,TGCGCCAGCAGCCCGTACAGAACCCAAGAGACCCAGTACTTC,CASSPYRTQETQYF
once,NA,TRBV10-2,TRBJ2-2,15,TGCGCCAGCAGTAAGGGTAGCGGATACACCGGGGAGCTGTTTTTT,CASSKGSGYTGELFF
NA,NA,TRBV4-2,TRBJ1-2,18,TGTGCCAGCAGCGACACAGGGTTGAGAGCCCGGGGCTCCTATGGCTACACCTTC,CASSDTGLRARGSYGYTF
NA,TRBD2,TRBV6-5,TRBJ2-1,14,TGTGCCAGCAGATGGACTAGCGGGGGCAATGAGCAGTTCTTC,CASRWTSGGNEQFF
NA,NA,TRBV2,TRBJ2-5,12,TGTGCCAGCTCAGGTATCCAAGAGACCCAGTACTTC,CASSGIQETQYF
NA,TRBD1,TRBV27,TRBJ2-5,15,TGTGCCAGCAGCCCGGACAGGCTTGGAGGAGAGACCCAGTACTTC,CASSPDRLGGETQYF
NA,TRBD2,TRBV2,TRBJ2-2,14,TGTGCCAGCAGGGGACTAGGGAACACCGGGGAGCTGTTTTTT,CASRGLGNTGELFF
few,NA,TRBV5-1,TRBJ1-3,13,TGCGCCAGCAGCAACGGGTATGGAAACACCATATATTTT,CASSNGYGNTIYF
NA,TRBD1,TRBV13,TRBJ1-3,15,TGTGCCAGCAGCTTCGACAGGGGGCAAGGAAACACCATATATTTT,CASSFDRGQGNTIYF
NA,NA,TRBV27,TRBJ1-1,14,TGTGCCAGCAGTTTTACCGGGGGGGACACTGAAGCTTTCTTT,CASSFTGGDTEAFF
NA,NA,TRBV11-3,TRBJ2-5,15,TGTGCCAGCAGCTTAGCCCACCGAGACCAAGAGACCCAGTACTTC,CASSLAHRDQETQYF
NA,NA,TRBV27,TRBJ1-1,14,TGTGCCAGCAGTTTACAGGGGATGAACACTGAAGCTTTCTTT,CASSLQGMNTEAFF
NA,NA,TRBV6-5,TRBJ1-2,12,TGTGCCAGCAGGAACAGGGTTTATGGCTACACCTTC,CASRNRVYGYTF
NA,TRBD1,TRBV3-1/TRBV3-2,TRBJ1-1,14,TGTGCCAGCAGCCGTAACCCAGGGGGCCCTGAAGCTTTCTTT,CASSRNPGGPEAFF
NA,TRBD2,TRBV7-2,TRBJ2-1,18,TGTGCCAGCAGCCGCTCCCCTAGCGGGAGGGGCTCCTACAATGAGCAGTTCTTC,CASSRSPSGRGSYNEQFF
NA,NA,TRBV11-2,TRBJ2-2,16,TGTGCCAGCAGCTTAATAACTTCGGGAGTGACCGGGGAGCTGTTTTTT,CASSLITSGVTGELFF
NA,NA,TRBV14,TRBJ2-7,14,TGTGCCAGCAGCCAAGGGACAGCTACTTACGAGCAGTACTTC,CASSQGTATYEQYF
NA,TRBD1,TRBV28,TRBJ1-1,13,TGTGCCAGCACAGGGGGCCGGAACACTGAAGCTTTCTTT,CASTGGRNTEAFF
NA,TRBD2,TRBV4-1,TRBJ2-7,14,TGCGCCAGCAGCCCTGCGACTAGCGCTCACGAGCAGTACTTC,CASSPATSAHEQYF
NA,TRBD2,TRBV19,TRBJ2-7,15,TGTGCCAGTAGTCCCGGACTAGCGGGACCCTACGAGCAGTACTTC,CASSPGLAGPYEQYF
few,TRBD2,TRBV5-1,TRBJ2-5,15,TGCGCCAGCAGCTTAGACACTAGCGGGCAAGAGACCCAGTACTTC,CASSLDTSGQETQYF
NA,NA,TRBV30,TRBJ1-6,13,TGTGCCTGGAGTGTACTGGGGGGATCACCCCTCCACTTT,CAWSVLGGSPLHF
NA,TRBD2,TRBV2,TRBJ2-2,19,TGTGCCAGCAGTGAAGCCCTAAGCGGGAGAGGTGCGAACACCGGGGAGCTGTTTTTT,CASSEALSGRGANTGELFF
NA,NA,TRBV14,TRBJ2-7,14,TGTGCCAGCAGCCATGGCGGTATTGGGTACGAGCAGTACTTC,CASSHGGIGYEQYF
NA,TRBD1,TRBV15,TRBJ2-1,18,TGTGCCACCAGCAGAGATCCATGGGGACAGGGGACGTACAATGAGCAGTTCTTC,CATSRDPWGQGTYNEQFF
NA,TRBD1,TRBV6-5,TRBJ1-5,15,TGTGCCAGCAGGGCTGGACAGGGGGGGAATCAGCCCCAGCATTTT,CASRAGQGGNQPQHF